These 5 T cell receptor beta chains were all obtained from the same sample, sequenced in a study of T cells in Graves' hyperthyroidism and ophthalmopathy. The CDR3 regions of TCR beta were amplified from RNA transcripts. The HTBI primer set drove a first-round RT-PCR of the TCR CDR3. TCRdb ran MiXCR on the multiplex PCR reads and lists one entry per CDR3 protein. The table records more than 300,000 distinct CDR3 sequences, about 13% of them present only once. The sample was blood. The receptors shown here come from a woman in her late teens or twenties with Graves' hyperthyroidism.

This clonotype came up many times. This sequence joins TRBV7-8 and TRBJ2-5; 7 bases map to TRBD1. V gave up 4 bases and J gave up 7 bases; unmatched junction bases: 6. The CDR3 contains 13 residues. Germline values: CDR1 SGHVS, CDR2 FQNEAQ. CDR3 nucleotide sequence: TGTGCCAGCAGCTCGGACAGACAGGGGACCCAGTACTTC. Translation gives CASSSDRQGTQYF.

Of note for this clonotype: Being one base from a much bigger clone, this may be a read error. CDR3 in amino acids: CASSFVLGGDNYGYTF. The CDR3 DNA is TGTGCCAGCAGTTTTGTTCTAGGGGGGGACAACTATGGCTACACCTTC. The chain employs TRBV28 and TRBJ1-2, with D maybe TRBD1 (6 bases). Deletions cut 3 bases from V and 2 bases from J, with 16 bases between. The germline CDR1 and CDR2 sequences are MDHEN and SYDVKM. The CDR3 has 16 amino acids.

This clonotype was counted a few times. The gene calls are TRBV2 and TRBJ1-6, with 9 bases that match TRBD1. The V and J ends lost 10 bases and 10 bases, in that order; junction bases with no gene match: 8. Germline-derived CDR1 and CDR2 are SNHLY and FYNNEI. CDR3 size: 13 residues. DNA for the CDR3: TGTGCCACGCGACAGGGGGTCGGCTCACCCCTCCACTTT. Translated, it gives CATRQGVGSPLHF.

In this sample, this clonotype turned up a few times. This sequence joins TRBV20-1 and TRBJ2-4; D gene uncertain. The CDR3 has 13 residues. CDR1 DFQATT and CDR2 SNEGSKA come from the germline V gene (reference sequence). CDR3 nucleotides: TGCAGCCCCTACTACCCGTCCAAAAACATTCAGTACTTC. Amino acid sequence: CSPYYPSKNIQYF.

The chain joins TRBV20-1 to TRBJ1-5; possibly TRBD1 for D (5 bases). The CDR3 sequence is 15 residues long. The V gene lost 5 bases and the J gene lost 4 bases, with 18 bases spanning the gap. Germline CDR1 reads DFQATT; CDR2 reads SNEGSKA (reference sequence). The CDR3 is CSASKRGRSNQPQHF. The CDR3 bases are TGCAGTGCTTCTAAGCGGGGACGGTCAAATCAGCCCCAGCATTTT.